Below are 30 T cell receptor beta chains sequenced from a single sample in a study of T cells in lung cancer brain metastases. The data were produced by immunoSEQ multiplex PCR, yet TCRdb's version contains in-frame clones alone and is incomplete. Counted here are about 750 clones, roughly 90% occurring once; the ten biggest clones make up roughly 3.3%. The sample was tumor tissue from the primary lung tumor. The source is a woman in her 70s with non-small cell lung cancer.

The V call is TRBV28, the J call TRBJ1-1; a weak D match, TRBD1 (5 bases). V was cut by 1 base and J by 4 bases, with 13 bases left in between. CDR1 and CDR2 from the germline V gene are MDHEN and SYDVKM. This CDR3 spans 15 amino acids. Written as DNA, the CDR3 is TGTGCCAGCAGTTTATTACCGGGGGAAGGCACTGAAGCTTTCTTT. This codes for CASSLLPGEGTEAFF.

The chain carries TRBV5-8 and TRBJ2-7; D may be TRBD1 or TRBD2 (6 bases each). The germline V gene encodes CDR1 SGHTS and CDR2 YDEGEE. The CDR3 contains 14 residues. Trimming took off 6 bases at V and 7 bases at J, with 20 bases between the two ends. The CDR3 is CASNLGGPVREQYF. CDR3 DNA: TGTGCCAGCAACCTAGGGGGGCCAGTTCGGGAGCAGTACTTC.

This chain links TRBV18 with TRBJ1-1; D ambiguous. CDR1 KGHSH and CDR2 LQKENI come from the germline V gene. V lost 5 bases to trimming and J lost 4 bases, with 11 bases between them. CDR3 size: 13 residues. CDR3 nucleotide sequence: TGTGCCAGCTCATCGGACCTTGGCACTGAAGCTTTCTTT. Amino acid sequence: CASSSDLGTEAFF.

The rearrangement joins TRBV7-9 to TRBJ2-7, with 15 nucleotides matching TRBD2. This CDR3 spans 16 amino acids. V lost 4 bases and J lost 7; bases outside the gene matches: 8. Germline V gene lookup returns CDR1 SEHNR and CDR2 FQNEAQ (reference sequence). CDR3 loop: CASSSDAGLAGGEQYF. CDR3 nucleotide sequence: TGTGCCAGCAGCTCCGACGCCGGACTAGCGGGGGGGGAGCAGTACTTC.

The chain combines TRBV4-3 with TRBJ1-4; D not resolved. CDR3 length: 16 residues. Germline V gene sequence: CDR1 LGHNA, CDR2 YSLEER. Trimming removed 0 bases at V and 5 bases at J, with 13 bases between. CDR3: CASSQETADLNEKLFF. The CDR3 DNA sequence: TGCGCCAGCAGCCAAGAGACGGCCGACTTAAATGAAAAACTGTTTTTT.

This chain connects TRBV28 to TRBJ2-5; the D gene is possibly TRBD1 (6 bases). TRBJ2-7 matches the DNA end more closely, so the J call is doubtful. Germline-derived CDR1 and CDR2 are MDHEN and SYDVKM. This CDR3 region has 11 residues. The CDR3 loop is CASLGGYEQYF. The CDR3 nucleotides read TGTGCCAGTCTAGGGGGCTACGAGCAGTACTTC.

The rearrangement links TRBV5-6 to TRBJ1-3; D is unresolved. Germline CDR1 is SGHDT and CDR2 is YYEEEE. This CDR3 contains 17 residues. The V end was cut by 0 bases, the J end by 0 bases, with 13 bases between. In DNA, the CDR3 is TGTGCCAGCAGCTTGGGGGAAGGACGTCTCTCTGGAAACACCATATATTTT. Its translation is CASSLGEGRLSGNTIYF.

The chain combines TRBV5-1 with TRBJ2-3, with D perhaps matching TRBD1 or TRBD2 (6 bases each). The V gene lost 1 base and the J gene lost 4 bases, with 13 bases spanning the gap. The CDR3 has 15 amino acids. Germline CDR1 and CDR2: SGHRS and YFSETQ. CDR3 bases: TGCGCCAGCAGCTTGTCGTCGGGGGCGGCAGATACGCAGTATTTT. Its translation: CASSLSSGAADTQYF.

The CDR3 region has the DNA TGTGCCAGCAGCTCCGACAGGGGGAGAATGAACACTGAAGCTTTCTTT. Translated: CASSSDRGRMNTEAFF. The chain joins TRBV7-9 to TRBJ1-1; 9 positions match TRBD1. This CDR3 has 16 amino acids. Germline V CDR1 and CDR2: SEHNR, FQNEAQ (reference sequence). V shed 4 bases, J shed 0 bases, and the junction held 6 bases outside the gene matches.

The chain is built from TRBV7-9 and TRBJ1-4; maybe TRBD1 (5 bases). The CDR3 spans 14 residues. Per the germline V gene, CDR1 is SEHNR and CDR2 is FQNEAQ (reference sequence). The germline V and J ends were trimmed by 5 bases and 8 bases, with 15 bases remaining between them. CDR3 sequence reads: CASSPSGAWEKLFF. The CDR3 DNA follows: TGTGCCAGCAGCCCGAGCGGGGCCTGGGAAAAACTGTTTTTT.

The V and J genes are TRBV29-1 and TRBJ2-3, with 7 bases fitting TRBD1. Losses at the gene ends were 4 bases for V and 4 bases for J; bases not matched to a gene: 17. The germline V gene has CDR1 SQVTM and CDR2 ANQGSEA. The length of the CDR3 is 17 residues. CDR3 sequence reads: CSVGGHRGKPRADTQYF. Written as DNA, the CDR3 is TGCAGCGTTGGGGGGCACAGGGGAAAACCTCGGGCAGATACGCAGTATTTT.

This clone occurred a few times. This chain connects TRBV5-1 to TRBJ2-1; D not certain. Germline loops: CDR1 SGHRS, CDR2 YFSETQ. V gave up 4 bases and J gave up 6 bases, with 14 bases separating them. The CDR3 loop spans 14 amino acids. CDR3 sequence (DNA): TGCGCCAGCAGCCCCGGCCCGGTGATCAATGAGCAGTTCTTC. Amino acid sequence: CASSPGPVINEQFF.

This clone was observed once. The chain has TRBV7-9 and TRBJ1-5; unclear D gene. V dropped 1 base and J dropped 3 bases, with 22 bases sitting between them. This CDR3 spans 19 amino acids. The germline CDR1 and CDR2 sequences are SEHNR and FQNEAQ (reference sequence). The CDR3 protein is CASSLGGPEAQVYNQPQHF. Here the CDR3 DNA reads TGTGCCAGCAGCTTAGGAGGTCCAGAAGCCCAGGTCTACAATCAGCCCCAGCATTTT.

This chain joins TRBV18 and TRBJ1-2; no clear D. The CDR3 extends over 14 amino acids. V lost 6 bases, J lost 4 bases, and 15 bases lay in between. From germline, CDR1 is KGHSH and CDR2 LQKENI. CDR3 DNA: TGTGCCAGCTCCCGGGAGGGAGGAGGCTATGGCTACACCTTC. Translated: CASSREGGGYGYTF.

The chain is built from TRBV28 and TRBJ1-4; perhaps TRBD1 as D (5 bases). CDR3 length equals 14 residues. The germline V and J ends were trimmed by 4 bases and 8 bases, with 14 bases remaining between them. Germline V gene data show CDR1 as MDHEN and CDR2 as SYDVKM. The chain's CDR3 is CASSSGPPEEKLFF. CDR3 sequence (DNA): TGTGCCAGCAGTTCGGGACCTCCGGAGGAAAAACTGTTTTTT.

The chain employs TRBV20-1 and TRBJ1-4; D unresolved. The V gene's germline CDR1 is DFQATT and CDR2 SNEGSKA (reference sequence). This CDR3 has 11 amino acids. The V and J ends lost 6 bases and 0 bases respectively, with 2 bases between them. CDR3 protein: CSAATNEKLFF. In nucleotides, the CDR3 is TGCAGTGCAGCAACTAATGAAAAACTGTTTTTT.

The chain links TRBV11-1 to TRBJ1-1; D perhaps matches TRBD1 (6 bases). This CDR3 is built from 13 residues. V gave up 6 bases and J gave up 4 bases, with 12 bases separating them. Per the germline V gene, CDR1 is SGHAT and CDR2 is FQDESV (reference sequence). The CDR3 reads CASRQGGGTEAFF. In DNA, the CDR3 is TGTGCCAGCAGGCAGGGAGGGGGCACTGAAGCTTTCTTT.

This rearrangement joins TRBV5-1 to TRBJ2-7, with a weak D call TRBD1 (6 bases). Germline V lookup: CDR1 SGHRS, CDR2 YFSETQ. This CDR3 has 15 amino acids. Between the trimmed V and J ends, which lost 0 bases and 1 base, there was a span of 11 bases. CDR3 sequence reads: CASSLGGTTSYEQYF. CDR3 in DNA: TGCGCCAGCAGCTTGGGGGGGACAACGTCCTACGAGCAGTACTTC.

The chain couples TRBV13 to TRBJ1-2; tentatively, D is TRBD1 (6 bases). This CDR3 is built from 16 residues. V gave up 5 bases and J gave up 6 bases, with 22 bases separating them. The V gene's germline CDR1 is PRHDT and CDR2 FYEKMQ (reference sequence). CDR3 residues: CASSAAGGELSNGYTF. Here the CDR3 DNA reads TGTGCCAGCAGCGCGGCGGGGGGCGAGCTTTCTAATGGCTACACCTTC.

The chain links TRBV13 to TRBJ2-3; 8 bases line up with TRBD2. Germline V gene data show CDR1 as PRHDT and CDR2 as FYEKMQ (reference sequence). V trimming: 5 bases; J trimming: 1 base; junction bases outside the gene matches: 8. The CDR3 runs to 16 residues. The CDR3 is CASSPPGGYRTDTQYF. The CDR3 DNA sequence: TGTGCCAGCAGCCCTCCGGGGGGGTATCGCACAGATACGCAGTATTTT.

Points on this clone: The junction differs from germline at one of its ends, possibly a read error. The V call is TRBV19, the J call TRBJ2-3; 9 bases line up with TRBD2. Germline lookup yields CDR1 LNHDA and CDR2 SQIVND (reference sequence). This CDR3 is built from 16 residues. DNA for the CDR3: TGTGTCAGTAGTATAATGGCGGGGGGGCCGACAGATACGCAGTATTTT. It yields the protein CVSSIMAGGPTDTQYF.

The genes are TRBV7-8 and TRBJ2-2; D ambiguous. Germline CDR1 is SGHVS and CDR2 is FQNEAQ. The CDR3 contains 14 residues. The V end lost 0 bases, the J end lost 2 bases, and 4 bases lay between the germline ends. The CDR3 DNA reads TGTGCCAGCAGCTTAGCGTCTAACACCGGGGAGCTGTTTTTT. Translation: CASSLASNTGELFF. The full variable domain, completed using reference TRBV7-8 and TRBJ2-2, is GAGVSQSPRYKVAKRGQDVALRCDPISGHVSLFWYQQALGQGPEFLTYFQNEAQLDKSGLPSDRFFAERPEGSVSTLKIQRTQQEDSAVYLCASSLASNTGELFFGEGSRLTVL.

The genes are TRBV6-6 and TRBJ1-5, with 8 bases lining up with TRBD1. Per germline, CDR1 MNHNY and CDR2 SVGAGI (reference sequence). The CDR3 totals 14 residues. Germline trimming cut 7 bases from V and 7 bases from J; bases unmatched to any gene: 9. This CDR3 reads CASTSRGQGQPQHF. CDR3 in DNA: TGTGCCAGCACTAGCAGGGGGCAGGGGCAGCCCCAGCATTTT.

This chain links TRBV18 with TRBJ1-5, with D hard to call. The V gene lost 2 bases and the J gene lost 2 bases, with 10 bases spanning the gap. The CDR3 is 15 residues long. From germline, CDR1 is KGHSH and CDR2 LQKENI. CDR3 in amino acids: CASSPSGDGNQPQHF. CDR3 sequence (DNA): TGTGCCAGCTCACCAAGCGGTGATGGCAATCAGCCCCAGCATTTT.

J is TRBJ2-2 and V is TRBV5-6; TRBD2 might be the D (5 bases). Germline-derived CDR1 and CDR2 are SGHDT and YYEEEE. CDR3 length equals 13 residues. With 4 bases removed from V and 6 bases from J, the gap between germline ends came to 10 bases. This chain's CDR3 is CASSRTRPGELFF. The CDR3, as DNA: TGTGCCAGCAGCAGGACTCGGCCCGGGGAGCTGTTTTTT.

The chain employs TRBV30 and TRBJ2-6, with 7 nucleotides matching TRBD1. This CDR3 comprises 17 residues. CDR1 is GTSNPN, CDR2 SVGIG, per germline (reference sequence). Trimming cost V 2 bases and J 0 bases; bases outside gene matches: 7. The CDR3 loop reads CAWSKGALSSGANVLTF. The CDR3 bases are TGTGCCTGGAGTAAGGGGGCCTTAAGCTCTGGGGCCAACGTCCTGACTTTC. Filled out from reference TRBV30 and TRBJ2-6, the complete variable domain reads SQTIHQWPATLVQPVGSPLSLECTVEGTSNPNLYWYRQAAGRGLQLLFYSVGIGQISSEVPQNLSASRPQDRQFILSSKKLLLSDSGFYLCAWSKGALSSGANVLTFGAGSRLTVL.

The V and J genes are TRBV29-1 and TRBJ2-1; D may be TRBD2 (6 bases). Germline values: CDR1 SQVTM, CDR2 ANQGSEA. The CDR3 covers 12 residues. The V end was cut by 4 bases, the J end by 9 bases, with 13 bases between. CDR3 region: CSVGAGGGEQFF. The DNA for the CDR3 is TGCAGCGTTGGTGCCGGGGGTGGTGAGCAGTTCTTC.

The chain carries TRBV5-5 and TRBJ2-1; 8 bases are shared with TRBD2. Germline CDR1 and CDR2: SGHKS and YYEKEE (reference sequence). Unmatched junction bases numbered 11, after V lost 2 bases and J lost 7 bases. CDR3 length equals 16 residues. The CDR3: CASSFLPGGPDNEQFF. In nucleotides, the CDR3 is TGTGCCAGCAGCTTCCTACCGGGAGGGCCAGATAATGAGCAGTTCTTC.

The J gene is TRBJ1-1, the V gene TRBV6-5; no reliable D call. The CDR3 consists of 15 residues. Germline V gives CDR1 MNHEY, CDR2 SVGAGI. The V gene lost 6 bases and the J gene lost 2 bases, with 16 bases spanning the gap. This CDR3 reads CASRGGVGLNTEAFF. The CDR3 DNA is TGTGCCAGCAGGGGCGGGGTCGGACTTAACACTGAAGCTTTCTTT.

The V call is TRBV29-1, the J call TRBJ1-2; perhaps TRBD1 as D (5 bases). Germline values: CDR1 SQVTM, CDR2 ANQGSEA. V was cut by 4 bases and J by 2 bases, with 11 bases left in between. CDR3 length: 13 residues. In nucleotides, the CDR3 is TGCAGCGTTGGGGACCTAACAAACTATGGCTACACCTTC. Translation: CSVGDLTNYGYTF.